This T cell receptor beta chain was identified in a study of blood T cell repertoires in COVID-19. About the research overall: Acute-phase and convalescent COVID-19 samples originated in the United States, Italy and Spain. PBMCs, B-cell-depleted T cells, or T cells provided the cDNA or gDNA that made up the material.

The CDR3 runs to 18 residues. The V gene end was trimmed by 1 base and the J gene end by 2 bases; junction bases not matched to a gene: 9. Germline V gives CDR1 SEHNR, CDR2 FQNEAQ (reference sequence). In the authors' methods: Amplified reference gene primers provided the basis for estimating nucleated cell counts. Profiled with immunoSEQ multiplex PCR; TCRdb holds only in-frame clones, not every one. V, J and clone size are taken as reported in that table, and D and trimming were inferred from the DNA itself. The sample yields around 170,000 clones, more than 65% seen once. The sequence came from a woman older than 75 with acute or convalescent COVID-19. The rearrangement links TRBV7-9 to TRBJ2-7, with TRBD1 matching over 12 bases. Sequences were obtained from peripheral blood. CDR3 DNA sequence: TGTGCCAGCAGCTTAGGGGGACAGGGGGCAATGAGGGCCTACGAGCAGTACTTC. This translates into CASSLGGQGAMRAYEQYF.